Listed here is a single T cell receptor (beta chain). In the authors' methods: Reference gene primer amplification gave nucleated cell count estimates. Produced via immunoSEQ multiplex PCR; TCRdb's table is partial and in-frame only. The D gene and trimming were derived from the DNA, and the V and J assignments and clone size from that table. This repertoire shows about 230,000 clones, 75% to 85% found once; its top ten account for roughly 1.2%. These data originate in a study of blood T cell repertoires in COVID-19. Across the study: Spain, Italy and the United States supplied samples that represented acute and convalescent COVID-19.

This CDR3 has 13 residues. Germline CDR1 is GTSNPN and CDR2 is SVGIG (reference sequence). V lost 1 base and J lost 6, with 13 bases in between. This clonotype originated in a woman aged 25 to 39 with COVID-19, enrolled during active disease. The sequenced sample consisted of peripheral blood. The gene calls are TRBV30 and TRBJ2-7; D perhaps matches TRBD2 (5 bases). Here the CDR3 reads CAWSESSRGEQYF. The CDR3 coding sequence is TGTGCCTGGAGTGAGTCCAGCCGGGGCGAGCAGTACTTC.